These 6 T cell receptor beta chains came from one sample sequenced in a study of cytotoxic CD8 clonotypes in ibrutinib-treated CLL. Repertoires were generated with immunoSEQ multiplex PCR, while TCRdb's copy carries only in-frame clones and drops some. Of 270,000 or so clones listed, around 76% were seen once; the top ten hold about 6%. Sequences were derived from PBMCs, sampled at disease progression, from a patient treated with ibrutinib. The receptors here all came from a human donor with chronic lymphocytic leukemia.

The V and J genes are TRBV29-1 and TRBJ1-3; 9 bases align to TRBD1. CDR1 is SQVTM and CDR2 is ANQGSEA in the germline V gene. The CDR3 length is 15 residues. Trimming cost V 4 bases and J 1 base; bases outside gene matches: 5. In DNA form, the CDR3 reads TGCAGCGTTGGTGGGACAGGGAGTTCTGGAAACACCATATATTTT. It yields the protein CSVGGTGSSGNTIYF. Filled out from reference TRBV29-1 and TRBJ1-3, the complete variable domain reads SAVISQKPSRDICQRGTSLTIQCQVDSQVTMMFWYRQQPGQSLTLIATANQGSEATYESGFVIDKFPISRPNLTFSTLTVSNMSPEDSSIYLCSVGGTGSSGNTIYFGEGSWLTVV.

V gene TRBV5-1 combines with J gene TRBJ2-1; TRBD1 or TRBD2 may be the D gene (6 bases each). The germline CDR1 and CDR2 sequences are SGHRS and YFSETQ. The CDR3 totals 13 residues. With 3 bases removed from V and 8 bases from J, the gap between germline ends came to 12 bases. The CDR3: CASSSRGLDEQFF. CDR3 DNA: TGCGCCAGCAGCTCCCGGGGGCTCGATGAGCAGTTCTTC.

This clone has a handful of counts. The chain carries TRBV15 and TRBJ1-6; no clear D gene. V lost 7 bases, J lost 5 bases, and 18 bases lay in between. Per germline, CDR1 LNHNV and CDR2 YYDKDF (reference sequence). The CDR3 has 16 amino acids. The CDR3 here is CATTSTAGLNNSPLHF. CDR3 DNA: TGTGCCACCACCTCAACCGCGGGCCTAAATAATTCACCCCTCCACTTT.

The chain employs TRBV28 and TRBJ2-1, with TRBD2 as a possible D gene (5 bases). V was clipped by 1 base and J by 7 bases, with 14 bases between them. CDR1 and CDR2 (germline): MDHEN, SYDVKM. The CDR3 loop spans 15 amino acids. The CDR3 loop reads CASSLSSSMRNEQFF. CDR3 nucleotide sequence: TGTGCCAGCAGTTTATCATCTAGCATGAGGAATGAGCAGTTCTTC.

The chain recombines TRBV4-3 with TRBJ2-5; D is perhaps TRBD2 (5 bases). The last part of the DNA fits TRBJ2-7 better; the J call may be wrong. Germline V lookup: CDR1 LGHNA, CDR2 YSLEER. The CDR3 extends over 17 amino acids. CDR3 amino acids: CASSQDSGIRIRGEQYF. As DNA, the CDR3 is TGCGCCAGCAGCCAAGATTCGGGGATCCGAATTCGGGGCGAGCAGTACTTC.

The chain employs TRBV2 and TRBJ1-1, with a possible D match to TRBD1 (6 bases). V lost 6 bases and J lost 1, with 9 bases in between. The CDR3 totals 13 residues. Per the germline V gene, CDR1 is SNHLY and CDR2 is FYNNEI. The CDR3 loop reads CASRGRGNTEAFF. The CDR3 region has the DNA TGTGCCAGCAGAGGCAGGGGGAACACTGAAGCTTTCTTT.